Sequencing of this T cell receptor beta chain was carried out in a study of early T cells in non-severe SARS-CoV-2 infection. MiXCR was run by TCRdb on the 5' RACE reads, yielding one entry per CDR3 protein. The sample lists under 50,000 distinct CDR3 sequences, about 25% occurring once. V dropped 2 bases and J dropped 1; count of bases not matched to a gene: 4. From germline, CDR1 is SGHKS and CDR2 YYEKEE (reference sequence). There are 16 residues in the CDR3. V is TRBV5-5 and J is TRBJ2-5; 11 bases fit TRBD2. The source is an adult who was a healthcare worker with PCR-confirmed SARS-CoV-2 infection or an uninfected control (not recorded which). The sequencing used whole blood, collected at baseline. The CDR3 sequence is CASSFGLAGSQETQYF. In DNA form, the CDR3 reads TGTGCCAGCAGCTTCGGACTAGCGGGTTCCCAAGAGACCCAGTACTTC. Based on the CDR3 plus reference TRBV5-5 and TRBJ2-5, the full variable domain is DAGVTQSPTHLIKTRGQQVTLRCSPISGHKSVSWYQQVLGQGPQFIFQYYEKEERGRGNFPDRFSARQFPNYSSELNVNALLLGDSALYLCASSFGLAGSQETQYFGPGTRLLVL.